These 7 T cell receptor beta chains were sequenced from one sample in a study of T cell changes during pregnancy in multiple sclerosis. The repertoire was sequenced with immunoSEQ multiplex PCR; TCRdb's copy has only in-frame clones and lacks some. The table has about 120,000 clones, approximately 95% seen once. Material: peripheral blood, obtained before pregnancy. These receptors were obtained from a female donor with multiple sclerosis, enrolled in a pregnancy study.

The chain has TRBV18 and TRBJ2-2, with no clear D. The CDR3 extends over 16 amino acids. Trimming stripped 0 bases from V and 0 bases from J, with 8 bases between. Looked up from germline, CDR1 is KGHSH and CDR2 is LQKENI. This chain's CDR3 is CASSPPAGPNTGELFF. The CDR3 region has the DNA TGTGCCAGCTCACCACCGGCAGGCCCGAACACCGGGGAGCTGTTTTTT.

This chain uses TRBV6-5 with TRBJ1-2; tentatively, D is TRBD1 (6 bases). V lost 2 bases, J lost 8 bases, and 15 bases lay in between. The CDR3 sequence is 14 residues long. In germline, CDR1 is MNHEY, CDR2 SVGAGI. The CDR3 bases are TGTGCCAGCAGTTACAACAGGGAACGGTACGGCTACACCTTC. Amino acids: CASSYNRERYGYTF.

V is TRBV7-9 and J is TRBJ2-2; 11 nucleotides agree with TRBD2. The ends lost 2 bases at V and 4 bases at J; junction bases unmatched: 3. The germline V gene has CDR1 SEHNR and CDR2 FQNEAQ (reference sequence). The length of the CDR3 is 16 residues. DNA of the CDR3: TGTGCCAGCAGCTTAAGACTAGCGGGACCCACCGGGGAGCTGTTTTTT. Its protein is CASSLRLAGPTGELFF.

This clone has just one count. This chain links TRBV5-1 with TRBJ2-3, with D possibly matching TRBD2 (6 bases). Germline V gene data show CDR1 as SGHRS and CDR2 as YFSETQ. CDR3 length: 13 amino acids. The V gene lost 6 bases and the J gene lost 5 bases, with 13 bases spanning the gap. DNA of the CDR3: TGCGCCAGCACCTCCGGGACTCAAGATACGCAGTATTTT. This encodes CASTSGTQDTQYF.

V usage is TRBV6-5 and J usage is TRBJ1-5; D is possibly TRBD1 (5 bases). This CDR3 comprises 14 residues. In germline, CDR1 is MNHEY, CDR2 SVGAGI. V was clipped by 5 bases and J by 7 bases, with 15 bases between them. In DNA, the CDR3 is TGTGCCAGCAGTGAAAGCAGGGCTCGGCAGCCCCAGCATTTT. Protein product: CASSESRARQPQHF.

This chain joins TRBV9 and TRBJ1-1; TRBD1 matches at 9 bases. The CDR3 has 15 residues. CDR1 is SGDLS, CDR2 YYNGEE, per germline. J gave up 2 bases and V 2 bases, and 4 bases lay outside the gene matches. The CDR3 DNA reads TGTGCCAGCAGCGTCCTACAGGGGGCTAACACTGAAGCTTTCTTT. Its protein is CASSVLQGANTEAFF. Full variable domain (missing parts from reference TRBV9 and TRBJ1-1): DSGVTQTPKHLITATGQRVTLRCSPRSGDLSVYWYQQSLDQGLQFLIQYYNGEERAKGNILERFSAQQFPDLHSELNLSSLELGDSALYFCASSVLQGANTEAFFGQGTRLTVV.

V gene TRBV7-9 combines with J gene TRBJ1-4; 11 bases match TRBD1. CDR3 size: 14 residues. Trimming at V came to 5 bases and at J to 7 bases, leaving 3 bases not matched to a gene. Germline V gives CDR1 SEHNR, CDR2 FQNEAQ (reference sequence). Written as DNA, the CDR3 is TGTGCCAGCAGCCGGGACAGGGGGAGTGAAAAACTGTTTTTT. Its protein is CASSRDRGSEKLFF.